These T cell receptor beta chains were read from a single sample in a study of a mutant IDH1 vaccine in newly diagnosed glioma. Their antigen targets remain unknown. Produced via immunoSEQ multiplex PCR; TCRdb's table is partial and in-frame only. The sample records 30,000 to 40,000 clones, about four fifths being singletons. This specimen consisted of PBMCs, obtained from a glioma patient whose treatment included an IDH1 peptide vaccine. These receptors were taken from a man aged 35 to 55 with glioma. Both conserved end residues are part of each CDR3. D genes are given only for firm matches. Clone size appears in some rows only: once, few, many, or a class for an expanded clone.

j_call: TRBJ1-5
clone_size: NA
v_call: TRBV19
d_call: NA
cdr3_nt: TGTGCCTCCGGAGGGGGGGATGGCAATCAGCCCCAGCATTTT
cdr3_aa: CASGGGDGNQPQHF

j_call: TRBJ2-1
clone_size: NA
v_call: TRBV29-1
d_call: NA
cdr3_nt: TGCAGTGGTTCCGGGAGCTCCTACAATGAGCAGTTCTTC
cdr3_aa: CSGSGSSYNEQFF

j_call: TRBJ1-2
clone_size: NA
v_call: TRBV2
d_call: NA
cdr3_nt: TGTGCCAGCAGCTTAGGAGGGACCGATGGCTACACCTTC
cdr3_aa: CASSLGGTDGYTF

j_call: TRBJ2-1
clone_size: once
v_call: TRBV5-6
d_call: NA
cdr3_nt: TGTGCCAGCAGCTTGGTAGAGAATGAGCAGTTCTTC
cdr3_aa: CASSLVENEQFF

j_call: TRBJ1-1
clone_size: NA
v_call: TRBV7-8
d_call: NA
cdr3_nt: TGTGCCAGCAGCTTAGCCCCAGGGCTCATGAACACTGAAGCTTTCTTT
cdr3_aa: CASSLAPGLMNTEAFF

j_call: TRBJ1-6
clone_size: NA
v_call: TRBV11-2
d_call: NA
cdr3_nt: TGTGCCAGCAGCTTAGACCCCTTAGGGGGGACCCTCCACTTT
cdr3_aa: CASSLDPLGGTLHF

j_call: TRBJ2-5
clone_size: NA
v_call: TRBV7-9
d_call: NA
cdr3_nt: TGTGCCAGCAGCTTAGGGGGGGAAGGAGAGACCCAGTACTTC
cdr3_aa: CASSLGGEGETQYF

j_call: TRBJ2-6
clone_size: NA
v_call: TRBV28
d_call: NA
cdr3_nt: TGTGCCAGCAGTTTAGTGATCTGGGCCAACGTCCTGACTTTC
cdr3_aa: CASSLVIWANVLTF

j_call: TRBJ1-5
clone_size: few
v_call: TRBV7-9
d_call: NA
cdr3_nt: TGTGCCAGCAGCTTAGCAGGGGCAGAGCAGCCCCAGCATTTT
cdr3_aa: CASSLAGAEQPQHF

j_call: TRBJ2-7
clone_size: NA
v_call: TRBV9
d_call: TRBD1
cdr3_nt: TGTGCCAGCAGCGCGGACAGGCTCCCACGATCGGCCTACGAGCAGTACTTC
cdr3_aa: CASSADRLPRSAYEQYF

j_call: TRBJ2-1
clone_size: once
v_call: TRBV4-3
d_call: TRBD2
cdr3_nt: TGCGCCAGCAGCCCCGGGCTAGCGGGGAAACATGAGCAGTTCTTC
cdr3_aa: CASSPGLAGKHEQFF

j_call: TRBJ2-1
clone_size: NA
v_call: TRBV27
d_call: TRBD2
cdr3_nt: TGTGCCAGCAGTTTCGGCGGGAGAAAGGATGAGCAGTTCTTC
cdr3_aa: CASSFGGRKDEQFF

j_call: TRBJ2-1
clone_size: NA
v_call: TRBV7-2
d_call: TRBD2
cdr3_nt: TGTGCCAGCAGCTTCTATGGGACTAAAAACAATGAGCAGTTCTTC
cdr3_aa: CASSFYGTKNNEQFF

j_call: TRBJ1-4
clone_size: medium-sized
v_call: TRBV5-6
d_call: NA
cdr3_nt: TGTGCCAGCAGCTTGCCGGGAATGGGGGAAAAACTGTTTTTT
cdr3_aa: CASSLPGMGEKLFF

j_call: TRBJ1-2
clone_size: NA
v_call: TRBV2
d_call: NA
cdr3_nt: TGTGCCTTCCCGGGACACTCCCCTAGAGGCTACACCTTC
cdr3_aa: CAFPGHSPRGYTF

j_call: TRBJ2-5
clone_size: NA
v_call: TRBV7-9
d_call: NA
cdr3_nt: TGTGCCAGCAGCCCCCCGGGGCAAGAGACCCAGTACTTC
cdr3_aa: CASSPPGQETQYF

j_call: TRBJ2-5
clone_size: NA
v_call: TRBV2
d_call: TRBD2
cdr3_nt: TGTGCCAGCAACTCCTGGCGGGGGGGCCAGGAGACCCAGTACTTC
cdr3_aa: CASNSWRGGQETQYF

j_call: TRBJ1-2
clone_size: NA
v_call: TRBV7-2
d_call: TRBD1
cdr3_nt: TGTGCCAGCAGCCCTCGGACAGGGAGGGTTGGCTACACCTTC
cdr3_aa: CASSPRTGRVGYTF

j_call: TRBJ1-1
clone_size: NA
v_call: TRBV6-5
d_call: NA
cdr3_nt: TGTGCCAGCAGTGTTTTTGGAACTGAAGCTTTCTTT
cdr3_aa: CASSVFGTEAFF

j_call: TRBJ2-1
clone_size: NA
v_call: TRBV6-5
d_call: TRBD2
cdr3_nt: TGTGCCAGCAGTTTCCGGACTAGCGGAACCTACAATGAGCAGTTCTTC
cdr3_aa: CASSFRTSGTYNEQFF

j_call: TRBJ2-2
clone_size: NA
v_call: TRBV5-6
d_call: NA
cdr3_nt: TGTGCCAGCAGCCCCGCGGAGAGGGGGAACACCGGGGAGCTGTTTTTT
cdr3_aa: CASSPAERGNTGELFF

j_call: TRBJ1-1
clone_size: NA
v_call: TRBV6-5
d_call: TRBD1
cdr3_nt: TGTGCCAGCAGTTACGGACAGGGGGGGATAGTTGAAGCTTTCTTT
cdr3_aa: CASSYGQGGIVEAFF

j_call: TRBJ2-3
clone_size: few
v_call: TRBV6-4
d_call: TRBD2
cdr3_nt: TGTGCCAGCGGCGTGGAAGCGGGGTCGACAGATACGCAGTATTTT
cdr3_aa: CASGVEAGSTDTQYF

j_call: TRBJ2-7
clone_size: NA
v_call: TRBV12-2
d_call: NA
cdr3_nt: TGTGCAAGTCGCCCCAGACAGGTAATCTACGAGCAGTACTTC
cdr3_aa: CASRPRQVIYEQYF

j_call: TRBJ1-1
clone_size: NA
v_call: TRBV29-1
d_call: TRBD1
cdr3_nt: TGCAGCGTTGAGGGCAGGGGGCAGAACACTGAAGCTTTCTTT
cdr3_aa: CSVEGRGQNTEAFF

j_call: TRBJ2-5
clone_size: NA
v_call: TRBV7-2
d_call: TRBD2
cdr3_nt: TGTGCCAGCAGCCCGGGGGGACTAGCGGGGATGGAGACCCAGTACTTC
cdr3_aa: CASSPGGLAGMETQYF

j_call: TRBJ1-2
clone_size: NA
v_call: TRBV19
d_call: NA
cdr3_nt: TGTGCCAGTAGTATAGCCCCCCGGGGATCCAACTATGGCTACACCTTC
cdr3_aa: CASSIAPRGSNYGYTF

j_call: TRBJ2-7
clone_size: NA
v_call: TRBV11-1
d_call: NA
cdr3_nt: TGTGCCAGCAGCTCACCACCTCGGGACGTCCGGGGGTCCGAGCAGTACTTC
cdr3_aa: CASSSPPRDVRGSEQYF

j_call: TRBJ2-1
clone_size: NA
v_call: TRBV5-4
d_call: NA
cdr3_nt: TGTGCCAGCAGCGCACCGGGACTTTCGGCTCTCAATGAGCAGTTCTTC
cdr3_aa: CASSAPGLSALNEQFF

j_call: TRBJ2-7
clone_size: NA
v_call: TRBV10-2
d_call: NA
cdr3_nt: TGCGCCAGCAGGGGCCGTGAGACAGGAGCGTTGGAGCAGTACTTC
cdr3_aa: CASRGRETGALEQYF

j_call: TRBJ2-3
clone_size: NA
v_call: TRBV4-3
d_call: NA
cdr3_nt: TGCGCCAGCAGCCAAGACAGGGTAACTCGCACAGATACGCAGTATTTT
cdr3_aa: CASSQDRVTRTDTQYF

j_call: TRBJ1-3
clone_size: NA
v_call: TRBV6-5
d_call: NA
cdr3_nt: TGTGCCAGCAGTTATAGCGACGGGACCTCTGGAAACACCATATATTTT
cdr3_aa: CASSYSDGTSGNTIYF

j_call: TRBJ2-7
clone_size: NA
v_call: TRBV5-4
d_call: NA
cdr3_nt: TGTGCCAGCAGCCCCGGTTTCGGACGCGGCTCCTACGAGCAGTACTTC
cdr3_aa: CASSPGFGRGSYEQYF

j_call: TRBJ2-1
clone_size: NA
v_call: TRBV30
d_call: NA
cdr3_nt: TGTGCCTGGAGTTTAGGGGCTGAGCAGTTCTTC
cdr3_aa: CAWSLGAEQFF

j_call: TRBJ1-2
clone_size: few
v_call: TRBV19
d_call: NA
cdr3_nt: TGTGCCAGTAGTATTGTGCACAGGGAGACCTATGGCTACACCTTC
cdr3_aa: CASSIVHRETYGYTF

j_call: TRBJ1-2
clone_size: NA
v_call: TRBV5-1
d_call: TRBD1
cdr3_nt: TGCGCCAGCAGCCCTAGCACGACAGGGGGCTATGGCTACACCTTC
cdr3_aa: CASSPSTTGGYGYTF

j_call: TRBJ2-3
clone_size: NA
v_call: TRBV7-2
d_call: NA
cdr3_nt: TGTGCCAGCAGCTTTGGGTCAAATACGCAGTATTTT
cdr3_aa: CASSFGSNTQYF

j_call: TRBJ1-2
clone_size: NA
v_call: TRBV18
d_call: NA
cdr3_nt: TGTGCCAGCTCATGGGACCAGGGCATCTATGGCTACACCTTC
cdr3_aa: CASSWDQGIYGYTF

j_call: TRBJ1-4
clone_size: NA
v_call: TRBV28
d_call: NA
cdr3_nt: TGTGCCAGCACCGGACCTGGAGAAAAACTGTTTTTT
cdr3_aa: CASTGPGEKLFF

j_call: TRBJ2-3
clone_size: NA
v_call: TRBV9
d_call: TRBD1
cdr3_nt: TGTGCCAGCAGCGCCACGGGACAGCCATCCCATACGCAGTATTTT
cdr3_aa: CASSATGQPSHTQYF

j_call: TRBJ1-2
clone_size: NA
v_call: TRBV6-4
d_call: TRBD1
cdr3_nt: TGTGCCAGCAGTGACTCTGGGACAGGGGGAGATGGCTACACCTTC
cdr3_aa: CASSDSGTGGDGYTF

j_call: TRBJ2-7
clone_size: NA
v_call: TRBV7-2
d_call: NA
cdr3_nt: TGTGCCAGCAGCTTAGTCGGGGGATCCTACGAGCAGTACTTC
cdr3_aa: CASSLVGGSYEQYF

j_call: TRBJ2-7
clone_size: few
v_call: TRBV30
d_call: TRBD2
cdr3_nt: TGTGCCTGGAGTGTACCATGGCGGGGGAACTCCTACGAGCAGTACTTC
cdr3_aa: CAWSVPWRGNSYEQYF

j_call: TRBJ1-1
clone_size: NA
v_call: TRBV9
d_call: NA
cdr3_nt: TGTGCCAGCAGCGTAGGACTTAGGGTTCCTAATCTTTGGGTGAACACTGAAGCTTTCTTT
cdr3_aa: CASSVGLRVPNLWVNTEAFF

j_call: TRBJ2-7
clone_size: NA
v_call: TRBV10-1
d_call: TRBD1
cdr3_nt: TGCGCCAGCAGTGCCACAGGGGACGCCTCCTACGAGCAGTACTTC
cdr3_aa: CASSATGDASYEQYF

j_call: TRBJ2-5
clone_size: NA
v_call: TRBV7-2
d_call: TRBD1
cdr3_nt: TGTGCCAGCAGCTCTACGCTGACAGGGGGAAAAGAGACCCAGTACTTC
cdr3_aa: CASSSTLTGGKETQYF

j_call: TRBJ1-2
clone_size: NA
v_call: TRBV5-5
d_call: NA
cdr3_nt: TGTGCCAGCAGCTTGGAACCAGGCTATGGCTACACCTTC
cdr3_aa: CASSLEPGYGYTF

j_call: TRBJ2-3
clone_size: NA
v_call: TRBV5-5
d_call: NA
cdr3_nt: TGTGCCAGCAGCCTGCAGGGAGATACGCAGTATTTT
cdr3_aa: CASSLQGDTQYF

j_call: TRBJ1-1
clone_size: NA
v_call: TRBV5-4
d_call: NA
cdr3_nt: TGTGCCAGCAGCTTGGACAGTTTCATGAACACTGAAGCTTTCTTT
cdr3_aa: CASSLDSFMNTEAFF

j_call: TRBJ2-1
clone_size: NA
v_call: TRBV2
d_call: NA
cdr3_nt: TGTGCCAGCAGTGAGGGCAGGGCCTCCTACAATGAGCAGTTCTTC
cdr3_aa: CASSEGRASYNEQFF

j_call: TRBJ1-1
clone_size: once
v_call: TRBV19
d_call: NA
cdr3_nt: TGTGCCAGTAGTACGGATCCGGGATCTAGGACTGAAGCTTTCTTT
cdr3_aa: CASSTDPGSRTEAFF

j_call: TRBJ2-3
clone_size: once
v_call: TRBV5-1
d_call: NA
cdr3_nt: TGCGCCAGCAGCCGGCGGGGACTCGGGGTTGGGTCCACAGATACGCAGTATTTT
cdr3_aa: CASSRRGLGVGSTDTQYF

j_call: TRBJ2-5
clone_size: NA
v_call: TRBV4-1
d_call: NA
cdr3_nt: TGCGCCAGCAGCCAAGAGATAACGAAGACCCAGTACTTC
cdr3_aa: CASSQEITKTQYF

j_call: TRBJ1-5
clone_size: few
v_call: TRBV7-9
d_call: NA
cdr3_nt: TGTGCCAGCAGCCTAGAAGGCAAGGACAATCAGCCCCAGCATTTT
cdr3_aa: CASSLEGKDNQPQHF